A selection of T cell receptor beta chains follows, all from one sample in a study of T-cell reconstitution after alpha-beta-depleted transplantation in children. One entry per CDR3 protein results from TCRdb running MiXCR on the PCR reads. The top ten clones hold approximately 4.5% of a sample with roughly 790,000 distinct CDR3 sequences, roughly 15% of them seen once. Sequenced material: PBMCs, mostly from graft donor cells, taken 360 days after TCRalphabeta/CD19-depleted stem cell transplant. These receptors all stem from a male patient younger than 18 who had a stem cell transplant for acute lymphoblastic leukemia, so the T cells may come from the graft donor. The CDR3 runs from the conserved cysteine through the conserved F or W. Fields, in order: CDR3 protein, CDR3 DNA, clone size, D gene, J gene, V gene. A D gene is named only where the DNA matches it firmly. Size is stated for part of the rows, as once, few or many counts, or as a class when the clone is expanded.

CDR3aa: CSARGLTRNEQFF
CDR3nt: TGCAGTGCTAGAGGCTTGACCCGCAATGAGCAGTTCTTC
abundance: NA
d_gene: NA
j_gene: TRBJ2-1
v_gene: TRBV20-1

CDR3aa: CASSFFTSGEQFF
CDR3nt: TGTGCCAGCAGTTTCTTTACTAGCGGCGAGCAGTTCTTC
abundance: many
d_gene: TRBD2
j_gene: TRBJ2-1
v_gene: TRBV12-3/TRBV12-4

CDR3aa: CASRGGVNTGELFF
CDR3nt: TGCGCCAGCAGGGGAGGCGTGAACACCGGGGAGCTGTTTTTT
abundance: NA
d_gene: NA
j_gene: TRBJ2-2
v_gene: TRBV5-1

CDR3aa: CSVDGEGPYNEQFF
CDR3nt: TGCAGCGTTGACGGAGAGGGCCCCTACAATGAGCAGTTCTTC
abundance: NA
d_gene: NA
j_gene: TRBJ2-1
v_gene: TRBV29-1

CDR3aa: CASSVDPFSQETQYF
CDR3nt: TGTGCCAGCAGCGTAGATCCTTTCTCCCAAGAGACCCAGTACTTC
abundance: few
d_gene: NA
j_gene: TRBJ2-5
v_gene: TRBV9

CDR3aa: CASSEGIALNTDTQYF
CDR3nt: TGTGCCAGCAGTGAGGGGATAGCCCTAAACACAGATACGCAGTATTTT
abundance: once
d_gene: NA
j_gene: TRBJ2-3
v_gene: TRBV2

CDR3aa: CASSDPLGPGEQYF
CDR3nt: TGTGCCAGCAGCGACCCCCTCGGGCCCGGGGAGCAGTACTTC
abundance: few
d_gene: NA
j_gene: TRBJ2-7
v_gene: TRBV9

CDR3aa: CASSPPAGHPNYGYTF
CDR3nt: TGCGCCAGCAGCCCCCCGGCCGGACACCCTAACTATGGCTACACCTTC
abundance: few
d_gene: NA
j_gene: TRBJ1-2
v_gene: TRBV4-1

CDR3aa: CASSQPNPNDHATNTEAFF
CDR3nt: TGCGCCAGCAGTCAACCTAACCCGAATGACCACGCAACGAACACTGAAGCTTTCTTT
abundance: few
d_gene: NA
j_gene: TRBJ1-1
v_gene: TRBV23-1

CDR3aa: CASSSRGLDERYF
CDR3nt: TGTGCCAGCAGCAGCAGGGGATTGGACGAGCGGTACTTC
abundance: NA
d_gene: NA
j_gene: TRBJ2-7
v_gene: TRBV9

CDR3aa: CASSSRVGLGEQYF
CDR3nt: TGCGCCAGCAGCTCCAGGGTTGGTCTGGGTGAGCAGTACTTC
abundance: NA
d_gene: NA
j_gene: TRBJ2-7
v_gene: TRBV5-1

CDR3aa: CASSSRNPQLSSYNEQFF
CDR3nt: TGTGCCAGCAGCTCGCGGAACCCACAGCTGAGCTCCTACAATGAGCAGTTCTTC
abundance: NA
d_gene: NA
j_gene: TRBJ2-1
v_gene: TRBV11-2

CDR3aa: CASSFRLAGSNEQFF
CDR3nt: TGTGCCAGCAGCTTCAGACTAGCGGGATCCAATGAGCAGTTCTTC
abundance: NA
d_gene: TRBD2
j_gene: TRBJ2-1
v_gene: TRBV11-1

CDR3aa: CASSQDARGHGYTF
CDR3nt: TGCGCCAGCAGCCAAGATGCCAGGGGACATGGCTACACCTTC
abundance: NA
d_gene: NA
j_gene: TRBJ1-2
v_gene: TRBV4-1

CDR3aa: CSARDRGLSLF
CDR3nt: TGCAGTGCTAGAGATCGGGGACTAAGTCTCTTC
abundance: few
d_gene: TRBD2
j_gene: TRBJ2-7
v_gene: TRBV20-1

CDR3aa: CSALKPGLEFRGTYEQYF
CDR3nt: TGCAGTGCTCTTAAACCGGGACTAGAATTTCGGGGAACCTACGAGCAGTACTTC
abundance: NA
d_gene: TRBD2
j_gene: TRBJ2-7
v_gene: TRBV20-1